This T cell receptor beta chain comes out of a study of OX40 agonist ivuxolimab in advanced cancers. Study-wide context: The costimulatory receptor OX40 (CD134) was targeted by ivuxolimab, a fully human IgG2 agonistic monoclonal antibody. Intravenous ivuxolimab was administered to patients every 2 weeks at six dose levels: 0.01, 0.1, 0.3, 1.5, 3 and 10 mg/kg. Of the approximately 53 patients in dose escalation, about 19 had hepatocellular carcinoma, some 15 had melanoma, 9 had renal cell carcinoma and 9 had head and neck cancer. The dose-escalation cohort was about 86% male with a mean age of approximately 60 years, ranging from roughly 20 to 80. Prior anti-PD-1, anti-PD-L1 or anti-CTLA-4 therapy was permitted, and checkpoint inhibitors had been received by around 40% of dose-escalation patients. Partial responses occurred in three dose-escalation patients: two with cutaneous melanoma and one with hepatocellular carcinoma. Peripheral TCRbeta sequencing aimed to test whether ivuxolimab altered TCR sequence diversity and caused clonal T-cell expansion. The paper describes the monotherapy dose-escalation part (N = 52 patients) of the phase I trial of ivuxolimab.

Patients with autoimmune disease history or receiving systemic immunosuppression were excluded from the trial. Peripheral blood for TCR sequencing was collected from all dose cohorts at baseline, on cycle 4 day 1, and on cycle 7 day 1. The samples were drawn from a first-in-human, open-label, multicenter phase I dose-escalation trial of ivuxolimab. The trial enrolled adults with locally advanced or metastatic head and neck squamous cell, hepatocellular, melanoma or renal cell carcinoma. Before TCR sequencing, CD4+ T cells and CD8+ T cells from peripheral blood were sorted into separate populations. At the junction V is shortened by 3 bases and J by 4 bases; bases outside the gene matches: 6. The CDR3 measures 15 amino acids from cysteine to phenylalanine. The entry retains the CDR3 DNA only, 45 bases that are in frame from base 1. CDR1 and CDR2 were assigned from the germline V gene as SGDLS and YYNGEE.

To sequence the TCRbeta CDR3 region, genomic DNA was isolated from the sorted cells. TCRbeta CDR3 regions were sequenced using the immunoSEQ Assay. Here the immuneACCESS table is served through TCRdb, limited to in-frame sequences with V and J called. Missing clones are a known gap in these copies; in checked studies unresolved V genes cover under half, and the rest lacks a known reason. This sample gives about 57,000 clones in total; roughly 93% of them show up just once. The top ten clonotypes cover approximately 24% of the sample. Findings and caveats that apply to the study as a whole: At doses of 0.1 to 3.0 mg/kg, clonal expansion of both CD4+ and CD8+ T cells in blood was seen between baseline and week 6. After ivuxolimab, expanded clones were on average more numerous among CD8+ T cells than among CD4+ T cells. Partial responders in the 0.1-3.0 mg/kg groups had among the lowest normalized peripheral clonal expansion, especially among CD8+ T cells. Low levels of normalized T-cell clonal expansion were also seen in some nonresponding patients. Antigen specificity was not determined for the clonally expanded peripheral T cells.

Concerning this clone itself: Its antigen is currently not known. There are no base qualities to consult, and no much larger clone falls within one base.

Rearrangement joined TRBV9 to TRBJ1-2; 10 central bases correspond to TRBD1. The sequence derives from an adult with an advanced solid tumor such as melanoma, head and neck, liver or kidney cancer. The specimen was CD4+ or CD8+ T cells sorted from blood, collected in a trial of the OX40 agonist ivuxolimab. The CDR3 region reads CASSAGDRGSYGYTF. The DNA is as follows: TGTGCCAGCAGCGCCGGGGACAGGGGAAGCTATGGCTACACCTTC.